The source of this T cell receptor beta chain is a study of technical replicates of blood from several donors. Clones were read by immunoSEQ multiplex PCR, and TCRdb kept only the in-frame ones, dropping some. In the table there are tens of thousands of clones, roughly nine tenths of which are singletons. What was sequenced was PBMCs. The origin of this receptor is a human donor in good health. Some clones in this sample may be carry-over from other donors' samples.

The CDR3 loop reads CASSLRDRGGNSPLHF. The CDR3 DNA sequence: TGTGCCAGCAGCCTCCGGGACAGGGGAGGGAATTCACCCCTCCACTTT. This chain uses TRBV7-8 with TRBJ1-6, with 10 bases fitting TRBD1. V lost 5 bases, J lost 7 bases, and 8 bases stayed unmatched. This CDR3 comprises 16 residues. CDR1 and CDR2 (germline): SGHVS, FQNEAQ.